The present T cell receptor beta chain was sequenced within a study of blood T cells in healthy people across ages. Study-level results: Whereas aged donors had fewer naive CD4+ cells, long-lived donors had more of them and higher diversity. Per million T cells, the diversity of TCR beta decreased roughly linearly as age advanced.

This clonotype was observed a handful of times. The antigen is unknown. The authors ran a second PCR of about 6 to 11 cycles using a sample-barcoded 5' primer and a J-beta primer mix. MiXCR, applied by TCRdb to the 5' RACE reads, yields one record per CDR3 protein. This table holds 650,000 to 1,000,000 distinct CDR3 sequences, 35% to 60% found once. The CDR3 contains 15 residues. Germline V lookup: CDR1 DFQATT, CDR2 SNEGSKA (reference sequence). V lost 6 bases and J 5 bases, leaving 21 bases between the germline ends. The TCR sequence derives from an elderly man in good health. The chain uses TRBV20-1 and TRBJ2-3, with D maybe TRBD2 (6 bases). The sample comprised blood. Written as DNA, the CDR3 is TGCAGTGCGCCTCTTCTAGCGCCAACCGGAGATACGCAGTATTTT. Amino acid sequence: CSAPLLAPTGDTQYF.